The 24 T cell receptor beta chains given below trace back to one sample, sequenced in a study of blood T cells in healthy people across ages (dated by TCRdb to about 2015). The library was prepared using 5' RACE. The sample was run on an Illumina HiSeq 2500. A second PCR of roughly 6 to 12 cycles was run with a J-beta primer mix and a sample-barcoded 5' primer. The public reads were reprocessed in TCRdb via fastp at Q25 and MiXCR, keeping in-frame beta chains. Rows matching on CDR3 protein sequence are summarized as one entry with the most common DNA and genes. For this sample the table gives 550,000 to 800,000 distinct CDR3 sequences, of which approximately 29% were detected only once. The ten largest clones add up to 15% of the sample. Sequenced: blood. These receptors were collected from a woman of 80 years or more in good health. Donor details come from another sample of the same person, matched by shared clones.

This clonotype was observed many times. The chain couples TRBV9 to TRBJ2-1, with 7 bases lining up with TRBD1. This CDR3 is built from 15 residues. With 0 bases clipped from V and 6 bases from J, the junction kept 6 bases outside the gene matches. Germline loops: CDR1 SGDLS, CDR2 YYNGEE. CDR3 in amino acids: CASSVEDRLPNEQFF. CDR3 in DNA: TGTGCCAGCAGCGTAGAGGACAGGCTGCCCAATGAGCAGTTCTTC.

There are many counts of this clonotype. This sequence joins TRBV5-1 and TRBJ1-2; possibly TRBD1 for D (5 bases). Trimming took off 7 bases at V and 7 bases at J, with 11 bases between the two ends. The CDR3 has 11 residues. From germline, CDR1 is SGHRS and CDR2 YFSETQ. The CDR3 loop is CASGTEFGYTF. Written as DNA, the CDR3 is TGCGCCAGCGGGACGGAATTTGGCTACACCTTC. Based on the CDR3 plus reference TRBV5-1 and TRBJ1-2, the full variable domain is KAGVTQTPRYLIKTRGQQVTLSCSPISGHRSVSWYQQTPGQGLQFLFEYFSETQRNKGNFPGRFSGRQFSNSRSEMNVSTLELGDSALYLCASGTEFGYTFGSGTRLTVV.

This clonotype has only a few counts. CDR3 sequence: CASSDIYSNQPQHF. The CDR3 coding sequence is TGTGCCAGCAGCGACATTTATAGCAATCAGCCCCAGCATTTT. The V gene is TRBV27, the J gene TRBJ1-5; D call uncertain. The germline CDR1 and CDR2 sequences are MNHEY and SMNVEV (reference sequence). Deletions cut 6 bases from V and 0 bases from J, with 9 bases between. The CDR3 is 14 amino acids.

This clonotype turned up a few times. One junction end disagrees with the germline gene, perhaps due to a read error. The chain recombines TRBV5-6 with TRBJ1-6, with D uncertain. The CDR3 spans 15 residues. CDR1 is SGHDT, CDR2 YYEEEE, per germline. DNA for the CDR3: TGTACCAGCAGCATCCTGAGCTCCTATAATTCACCCCTCCACTTT. It specifies CTSSILSSYNSPLHF.

This clonotype was seen only once. A much bigger clone sits one base away, suggesting this may be a read error. This chain uses TRBV5-1 with TRBJ2-6; 9 positions agree with TRBD1. The V segment lost 4 bases and the J segment 2 bases; nucleotides outside the gene matches: 13. This CDR3 spans 19 amino acids. CDR1 is SGHRS and CDR2 is YFSETQ in the germline V gene. The CDR3 region has the DNA TGCGCCAGCAGCACCTTTGGTGGGACAGGGAGCCCTGGGGCCAACGTCCTGACTTTC. This codes for CASSTFGGTGSPGANVLTF. The full variable domain, its missing parts supplied by reference TRBV5-1 and TRBJ2-6, is KAGVTQTPRYLIKTRGQQVTLSCSPISGHRSVSWYQQTPGQGLQFLFEYFSETQRNKGNFPGRFSGRQFSNSRSEMNVSTLELGDSALYLCASSTFGGTGSPGANVLTFGAGSRLTVL.

This clonotype was seen a handful of times. The genes are TRBV12-3 or TRBV12-4 and TRBJ1-1; 7 bases are a match to TRBD1. The CDR3 sequence is 15 residues long. With 9 bases clipped from V and 4 bases from J, the junction kept 14 bases outside the gene matches. In DNA form, the CDR3 reads TGTGCCAGTAAATACTCGAGGGCAGGGGGCACTGAAGCTTTCTTT. It is translated as CASKYSRAGGTEAFF.

The table lists this clonotype with many counts. The V and J genes are TRBV6-4 and TRBJ2-1, with no clear D. CDR1 MRHNA and CDR2 SNTAGT come from the germline V gene. CDR3 length equals 15 residues. The ends were cut back, 6 bases at V and 0 bases at J, with 12 bases in the middle. The CDR3: CASSDRLSSYNEQFF. CDR3 sequence (DNA): TGTGCCAGCAGCGACCGGTTGAGCTCCTACAATGAGCAGTTCTTC.

This clonotype was recorded a few times. One junction end disagrees with the germline gene, perhaps due to a read error. The chain recombines TRBV7-2 with TRBJ2-2, with 8 bases fitting TRBD1. Germline V gene lookup returns CDR1 SGHTA and CDR2 FQGNSA. This CDR3 is 15 amino acids long. The CDR3, as DNA: TGTGCCAGCAGCTTCCGGACAGGGAGGACCGGGGAGCGGTTTTTT. As protein: CASSFRTGRTGERFF.

This clonotype was seen ten or more times. The chain employs TRBV30 and TRBJ2-7; D not certain. Germline V lookup: CDR1 GTSNPN, CDR2 SVGIG (reference sequence). V lost 1 base and J lost 3, with 4 bases in between. The CDR3 is 11 residues long. The CDR3 coding sequence is TGTGCCTGGAGTGGGGACTACGAGCAGTACTTC. Amino acid sequence: CAWSGDYEQYF.

The table lists this clonotype with a few counts. The rearrangement links TRBV20-1 to TRBJ2-5; D is undetermined. Trimming shortened V by 5 bases and J by 11 bases, and 15 bases separated the two germline ends. Germline V gives CDR1 DFQATT, CDR2 SNEGSKA (reference sequence). This CDR3 comprises 11 residues. CDR3 DNA sequence: TGCAGTGCTCCAGGAGTTAATGAGCAGTACTTC. As protein: CSAPGVNEQYF.

The chain combines TRBV9 with TRBJ1-2, with unresolved D. CDR1 SGDLS and CDR2 YYNGEE come from the germline V gene. Trimming removed 0 bases at V and 3 bases at J, with 9 bases between. The CDR3 extends over 14 amino acids. In DNA form, the CDR3 reads TGTGCCAGCAGCGTAGTAAGAGAGGACTATGGCTACACCTTC. It codes for CASSVVREDYGYTF.

This clonotype was observed many times. The chain employs TRBV6-1 and TRBJ2-3; TRBD2 is a possible D gene (5 bases). This CDR3 has 16 amino acids. V lost 3 bases to trimming and J lost 0 bases, with 13 bases between them. Germline V gives CDR1 MNHNS, CDR2 SASEGT. This CDR3 reads CASSERVLSSTDTQYF. The CDR3 nucleotides are TGTGCCAGCAGTGAGAGGGTATTATCTAGCACAGATACGCAGTATTTT.

The chain joins TRBV20-1 to TRBJ2-1; perhaps TRBD2 as D (6 bases). The CDR3 loop spans 14 amino acids. CDR1 and CDR2 from the germline V gene are DFQATT and SNEGSKA (reference sequence). Between the trimmed V and J ends, which lost 3 bases and 8 bases, there was a span of 17 bases. The CDR3 spells CSASLGGSPHEQFF. CDR3 nucleotides: TGCAGTGCTAGCCTTGGAGGGAGCCCCCATGAGCAGTTCTTC.

The rearrangement joins TRBV9 to TRBJ2-3; D gene unclear. This CDR3 has 13 residues. Germline CDR1 is SGDLS and CDR2 is YYNGEE. Trimming took 4 bases from V and 3 from J, leaving 9 bases between them. The CDR3 loop reads CASSTPYTDTQYF. Written as DNA, the CDR3 is TGTGCCAGCAGCACTCCTTATACAGATACGCAGTATTTT.

The V and J genes are TRBV11-2 and TRBJ1-1; D ambiguous. CDR3 size: 13 residues. Germline V gene sequence: CDR1 SGHAT, CDR2 FQNNGV. Trimming stripped 3 bases from V and 4 bases from J, with 9 bases between. For the CDR3, the DNA is TGTGCCAGCAGCTTCAGCAGATCCACTGAAGCTTTCTTT. Residues: CASSFSRSTEAFF.

This clonotype has ten or more counts. V is TRBV20-1 and J is TRBJ2-1, with D possibly TRBD1 on 6 matching bases. Germline values: CDR1 DFQATT, CDR2 SNEGSKA (reference sequence). Trimming removed 3 bases at V and 1 base at J, with 10 bases between. CDR3 length equals 14 residues. CDR3 nucleotides: TGCAGTGCTAGCAGGGGTAGTTCCTACAATGAGCAGTTCTTC. It yields the protein CSASRGSSYNEQFF.

This clonotype was recorded many times. This chain joins TRBV7-2 and TRBJ2-7; 10 bases map to TRBD1. V lost 5 bases to trimming and J lost 1 base; unmatched junction nucleotides: 8. The CDR3 consists of 16 residues. Germline V CDR1 and CDR2: SGHTA, FQGNSA. The CDR3 nucleotides read TGTGCCAGCAGCCGCTCGGGACAGGGGATTTCCTACGAGCAGTACTTC. It encodes CASSRSGQGISYEQYF.

The rearrangement uses TRBV23-1 and TRBJ2-1; D is ambiguous. Being an ORF, TRBV23-1 has a function that is uncertain. V lost 0 bases, J lost 0 bases, and 15 bases lay in between. The CDR3 consists of 18 residues. Here the CDR3 reads CASSQSGTNYGSYNEQFF. CDR3 bases: TGCGCCAGCAGTCAATCGGGCACCAACTACGGCTCCTACAATGAGCAGTTCTTC.

This clonotype showed up many times. The chain recombines TRBV5-6 with TRBJ2-3, with 9 bases that match TRBD2. This CDR3 has 15 residues. Germline V gene lookup returns CDR1 SGHDT and CDR2 YYEEEE. With V trimmed by 0 bases and J by 1 base, 0 bases remained unmatched. CDR3 residues: CASSLVAGGTDTQYF. The CDR3 nucleotides are TGTGCCAGCAGCTTGGTAGCGGGGGGCACAGATACGCAGTATTTT.

This clonotype was observed many times. This chain links TRBV2 with TRBJ2-5; D gene unclear. Germline V gives CDR1 SNHLY, CDR2 FYNNEI. This CDR3 spans 13 amino acids. V was cut by 4 bases and J by 1 base, with 7 bases left in between. The chain's CDR3 is CASSAFSQETQYF. Here the CDR3 DNA reads TGTGCCAGCAGTGCCTTTAGCCAAGAGACCCAGTACTTC.

J is TRBJ1-2 and V is TRBV5-5; D remains unclear. The ends were cut back, 1 base at V and 7 bases at J, with 17 bases in the middle. Germline V CDR1 and CDR2: SGHKS, YYEKEE (reference sequence). The CDR3 covers 15 residues. CDR3 coding DNA: TGTGCCAGCAGCTTGTCAATAGTTCCGGGAGGTGGCTACACCTTC. Translating it yields CASSLSIVPGGGYTF.

The chain is built from TRBV4-1 and TRBJ2-3, with 11 bases aligning to TRBD2. V lost 4 bases and J lost 2; bases outside the gene matches: 5. The CDR3 extends over 16 amino acids. The V gene's germline CDR1 is MGHRA and CDR2 YSYEKL. This CDR3 is CASSLEGLAVTDTQYF. As DNA, the CDR3 is TGCGCCAGCAGCCTGGAGGGACTAGCGGTCACAGATACGCAGTATTTT.

Ten or more counts support this clonotype. The rearrangement links TRBV5-1 to TRBJ2-1; 12 bases match TRBD1. This CDR3 is 15 amino acids long. CDR1 SGHRS and CDR2 YFSETQ come from the germline V gene. J lost 8 bases, V lost 5 bases, and 8 bases had no gene match. This chain's CDR3 is CASSSGTGGFDEQFF. The CDR3 DNA sequence: TGCGCCAGCAGTTCCGGGACAGGGGGCTTTGATGAGCAGTTCTTC.

This clonotype was picked up a small number of times. This sequence may be a read error, since a much larger clone differs from it by one base. The chain uses TRBV6-5 and TRBJ2-3, with 10 bases aligning to TRBD2. Trimming at V came to 2 bases and at J to 8 bases, leaving 7 bases not matched to a gene. This CDR3 comprises 15 residues. The germline V gene encodes CDR1 MNHEY and CDR2 SVGAGI. The CDR3 protein is CASSYRAGGVGTQYF. CDR3 coding DNA: TGTGCCAGCAGTTACCGAGCGGGGGGGGTGGGTACGCAGTATTTT.